This T cell receptor (beta chain) was retrieved from a study of OX40 agonist ivuxolimab in advanced cancers. CDR1 and CDR2 (germline): SGHTA, FQGNSA. This CDR3 region has 14 residues. V was clipped by 5 bases and J by 7 bases; unmatched bases: 8. TCRdb's copy holds only in-frame clones and misses some; the assay was immunoSEQ multiplex PCR. The repertoire holds approximately 65,000 clones, with nearly 90% as singletons. The origin of this receptor is an adult with an advanced solid tumor such as melanoma, head and neck, liver or kidney cancer. The genes are TRBV7-2 and TRBJ1-2; TRBD1 aligns across 9 bases. The source was CD4+ or CD8+ T cells sorted from blood, collected in a trial of the OX40 agonist ivuxolimab. CDR3 coding DNA: TGTGCCAGCAGCCCAAGGGACAGGGCCCGTGGCTACACCTTC. Amino acids: CASSPRDRARGYTF.